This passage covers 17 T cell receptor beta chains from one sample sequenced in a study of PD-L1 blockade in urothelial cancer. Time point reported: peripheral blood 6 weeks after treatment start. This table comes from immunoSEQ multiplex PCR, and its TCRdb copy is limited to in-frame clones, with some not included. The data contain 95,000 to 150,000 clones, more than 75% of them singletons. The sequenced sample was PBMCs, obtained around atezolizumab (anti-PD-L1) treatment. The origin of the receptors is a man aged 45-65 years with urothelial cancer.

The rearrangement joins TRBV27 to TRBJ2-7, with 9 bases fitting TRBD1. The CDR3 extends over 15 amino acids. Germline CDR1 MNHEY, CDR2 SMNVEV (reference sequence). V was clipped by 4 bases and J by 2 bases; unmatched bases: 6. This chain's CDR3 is CASSYWTGEPYEQYF. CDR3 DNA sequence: TGTGCCAGCAGTTACTGGACAGGGGAGCCCTACGAGCAGTACTTC.

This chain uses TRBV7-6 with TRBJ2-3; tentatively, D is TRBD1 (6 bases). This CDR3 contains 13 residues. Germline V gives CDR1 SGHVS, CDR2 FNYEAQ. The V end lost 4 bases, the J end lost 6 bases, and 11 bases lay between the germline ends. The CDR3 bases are TGTGCCAGCAGCTCACAGGGATATGATACGCAGTATTTT. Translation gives CASSSQGYDTQYF.

The CDR3 DNA reads as TGTGCCAGCAGCTTTTCAGGTGTTCAAGAGACCCAGTACTTC. Residues: CASSFSGVQETQYF. The genes are TRBV5-6 and TRBJ2-5, with unresolved D. Germline loops: CDR1 SGHDT, CDR2 YYEEEE. V lost 2 bases, J lost 2 bases, and 10 bases lay in between. This CDR3 has 14 residues.

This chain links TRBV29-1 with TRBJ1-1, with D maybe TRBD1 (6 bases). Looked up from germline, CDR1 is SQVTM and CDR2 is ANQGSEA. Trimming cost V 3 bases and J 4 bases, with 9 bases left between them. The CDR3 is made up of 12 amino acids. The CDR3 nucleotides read TGCAGCGTTGAGGACAGTCTCACTGAAGCTTTCTTT. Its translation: CSVEDSLTEAFF.

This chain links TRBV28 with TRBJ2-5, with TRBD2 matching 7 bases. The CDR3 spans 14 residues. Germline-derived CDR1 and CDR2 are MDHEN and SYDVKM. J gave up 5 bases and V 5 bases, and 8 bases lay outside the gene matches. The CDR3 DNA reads TGTGCCAGCAGTGTTCCGCGGGAGTGGGAGACCCAGTACTTC. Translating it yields CASSVPREWETQYF.

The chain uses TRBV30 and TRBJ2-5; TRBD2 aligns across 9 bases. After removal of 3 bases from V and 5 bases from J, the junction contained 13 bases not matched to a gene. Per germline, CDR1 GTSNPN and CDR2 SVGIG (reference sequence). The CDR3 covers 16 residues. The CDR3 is CAWRRLSGRRDETQYF. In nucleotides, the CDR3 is TGTGCCTGGAGAAGACTTAGCGGGAGACGCGATGAGACCCAGTACTTC.

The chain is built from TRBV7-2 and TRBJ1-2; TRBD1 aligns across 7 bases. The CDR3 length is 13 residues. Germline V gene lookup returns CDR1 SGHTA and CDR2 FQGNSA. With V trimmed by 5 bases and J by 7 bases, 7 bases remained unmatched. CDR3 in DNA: TGTGCCAGCAGCCCTACAGGGGCGGGTGGCTACACCTTC. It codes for CASSPTGAGGYTF. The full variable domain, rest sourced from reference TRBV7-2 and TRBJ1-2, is GAGVSQSPSNKVTEKGKDVELRCDPISGHTALYWYRQSLGQGLEFLIYFQGNSAPDKSGLPSDRFSAERTGGSVSTLTIQRTQQEDSAVYLCASSPTGAGGYTFGSGTRLTVV.

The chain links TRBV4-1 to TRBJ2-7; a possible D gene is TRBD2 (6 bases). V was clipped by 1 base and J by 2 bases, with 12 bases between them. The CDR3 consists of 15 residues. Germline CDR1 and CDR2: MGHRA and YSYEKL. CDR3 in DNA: TGCGCCAGCAGCCAAGCGACTAGTAGCGCCTACGAGCAGTACTTC. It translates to CASSQATSSAYEQYF.

CDR3: CASSTRTGGNDSPLHF. The CDR3, as DNA: TGTGCCAGTAGTACCCGGACAGGGGGGAACGATTCACCCCTCCACTTT. This chain connects TRBV19 to TRBJ1-6; 10 bases map to TRBD1. Germline-derived CDR1 and CDR2 are LNHDA and SQIVND (reference sequence). The V and J ends lost 4 bases and 8 bases, in that order; junction bases with no gene match: 8. The CDR3 is 16 residues long.

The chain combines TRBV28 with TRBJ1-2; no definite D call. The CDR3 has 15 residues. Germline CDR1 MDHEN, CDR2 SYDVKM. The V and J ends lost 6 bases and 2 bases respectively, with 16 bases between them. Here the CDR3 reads CASSWSATPNYGYTF. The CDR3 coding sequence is TGTGCCAGCAGCTGGTCGGCGACTCCCAACTATGGCTACACCTTC.

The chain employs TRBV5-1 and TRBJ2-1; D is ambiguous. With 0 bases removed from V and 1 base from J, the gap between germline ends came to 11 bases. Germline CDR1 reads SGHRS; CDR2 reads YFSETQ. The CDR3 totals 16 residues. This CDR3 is CASSLALASSYNEQFF. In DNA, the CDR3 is TGCGCCAGCAGCTTGGCCTTGGCTAGTTCCTACAATGAGCAGTTCTTC.

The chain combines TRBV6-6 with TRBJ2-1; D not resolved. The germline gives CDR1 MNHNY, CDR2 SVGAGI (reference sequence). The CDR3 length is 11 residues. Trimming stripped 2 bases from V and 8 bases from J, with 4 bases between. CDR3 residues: CASSYSDEQFF. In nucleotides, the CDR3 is TGTGCCAGCAGTTACAGCGATGAGCAGTTCTTC.

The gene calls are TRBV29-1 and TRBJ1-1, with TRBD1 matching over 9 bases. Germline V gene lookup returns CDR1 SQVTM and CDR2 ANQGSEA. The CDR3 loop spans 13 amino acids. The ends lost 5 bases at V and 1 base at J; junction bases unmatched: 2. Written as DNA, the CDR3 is TGCAGCGTTAGGACAGGGGCGAACACTGAAGCTTTCTTT. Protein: CSVRTGANTEAFF.

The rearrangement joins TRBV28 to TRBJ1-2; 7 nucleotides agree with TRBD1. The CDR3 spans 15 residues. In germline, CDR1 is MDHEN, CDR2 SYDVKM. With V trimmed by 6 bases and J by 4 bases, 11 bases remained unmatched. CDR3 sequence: CASSTSAGTVYGYTF. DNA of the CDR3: TGTGCCAGCAGCACGTCCGCCGGGACAGTCTATGGCTACACCTTC.

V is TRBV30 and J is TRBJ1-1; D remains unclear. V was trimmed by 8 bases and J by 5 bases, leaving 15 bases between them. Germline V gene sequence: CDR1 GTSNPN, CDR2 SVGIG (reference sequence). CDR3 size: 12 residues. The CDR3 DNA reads TGTGCCGGTTTACTCCGGCGGACTGAAGCTTTCTTT. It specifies CAGLLRRTEAFF.

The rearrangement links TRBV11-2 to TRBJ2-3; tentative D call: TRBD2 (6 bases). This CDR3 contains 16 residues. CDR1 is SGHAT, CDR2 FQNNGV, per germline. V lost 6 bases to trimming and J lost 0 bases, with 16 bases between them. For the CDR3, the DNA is TGTGCCAGCAGTACTGTCGGGGGTCTTAGCACAGATACGCAGTATTTT. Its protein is CASSTVGGLSTDTQYF. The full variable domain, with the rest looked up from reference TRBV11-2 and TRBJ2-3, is EAGVAQSPRYKIIEKRQSVAFWCNPISGHATLYWYQQILGQGPKLLIQFQNNGVVDDSQLPKDRFSAERLKGVDSTLKIQPAKLEDSAVYLCASSTVGGLSTDTQYFGPGTRLTVL.

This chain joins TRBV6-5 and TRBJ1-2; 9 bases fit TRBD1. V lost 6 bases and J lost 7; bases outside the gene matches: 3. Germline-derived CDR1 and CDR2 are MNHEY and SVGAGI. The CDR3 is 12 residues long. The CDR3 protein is CASRRQGGGYTF. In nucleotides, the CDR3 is TGTGCCAGCAGAAGACAGGGGGGTGGCTACACCTTC.